This passage covers 4 T cell receptor beta chains from one sample sequenced in a study of blood T cells in healthy people across ages. The authors ran a second PCR of roughly 6 to 12 cycles using a sample-barcoded 5' primer and a J-beta primer mix. Each CDR3 protein is one row after TCRdb ran MiXCR on the 5' RACE reads. Altogether approximately 1.5 million distinct CDR3 sequences are present, approximately 43% being singletons, with the ten largest covering approximately 4%. The specimen sequenced was blood. These receptor sequences come from a young woman in good health.

The sample holds a few counts of this clonotype. This chain connects TRBV12-3 or TRBV12-4 to TRBJ2-1; D may be TRBD2 (6 bases). The J call is doubtful: the DNA matches TRBJ2-7 better. The CDR3 length is 16 residues. The CDR3 nucleotides are TGTGCCAGCGCCATTGGGTACCGGGAGTCCTACAATGAGCAGTACTTC. Translated: CASAIGYRESYNEQYF.

The rearrangement links TRBV10-3 to TRBJ2-7; 9 nucleotides line up with TRBD1. Germline CDR1 is ENHRY and CDR2 is SYGVKD. J lost 3 bases, V lost 7 bases, and 10 bases had no gene match. The CDR3 length is 15 residues. The CDR3 DNA reads as TGTGCCATCATGATACTGACAGGGGGGAACTACGAGCAGTACTTC. Translating it yields CAIMILTGGNYEQYF.

With regard to this clonotype: A much larger clone differs from this one at a single base, so this may be a read error. This sequence joins TRBV6-1 and TRBJ2-6, with unresolved D. The V end was cut by 1 base, the J end by 0 bases, with 7 bases between. Germline V gene sequence: CDR1 MNHNS, CDR2 SASEGT. The CDR3 has 16 residues. CDR3 in amino acids: CASSEEGVSGANVLTF. CDR3 DNA: TGTGCCAGCAGTGAAGAAGGCGTCTCTGGGGCCAACGTCCTGACTTTC.

V is TRBV7-2 and J is TRBJ1-1, with 8 nucleotides matching TRBD1. CDR3 length: 13 amino acids. Unmatched junction bases numbered 6, after V lost 5 bases and J lost 7 bases. Looked up from germline, CDR1 is SGHTA and CDR2 is FQGNSA. The CDR3 reads CASSPDRALEAFF. For the CDR3, the DNA is TGTGCCAGCAGCCCGGACAGGGCCCTTGAAGCTTTCTTT.